This is a list of T cell receptor beta chains from one sample in a study of cytomegalovirus exposure and HLA in healthy donors. Libraries were prepared by immunoSEQ multiplex PCR; TCRdb keeps only in-frame clonotypes and omits some of them. The repertoire holds tens of thousands of clones, around 40% seen once, with approximately 2% in the top ten. The sequencing input was PBMCs. The receptor source for this set is a woman aged 50 to 65 in good health and CMV-seronegative. The CDR3 runs from the conserved cysteine through the conserved F or W. The order of the fields is D gene, clone size, J gene, V gene, CDR3 DNA, CDR3 protein. D genes are given only for firm matches. Some rows have no size entry. The others give once, few or many, or a class for an expanded clone.

>NA|few|TRBJ2-2|TRBV7-2
TGTGCCAGCAGCCCCCACGGGACGAACACCGGGGAGCTGTTTTTT
CASSPHGTNTGELFF
>TRBD2|few|TRBJ2-7|TRBV6-5
TGTGCCAGCAGTTACCAGCGGGGCACCTACGAGCAGTACTTC
CASSYQRGTYEQYF
>NA|NA|TRBJ2-2|TRBV6-4
TGTGCCAGCAGTGATACTAGCTTCGGGGAGCTGTTTTTT
CASSDTSFGELFF
>TRBD1|NA|TRBJ1-2|TRBV5-1
TGCGCCAGCAGCCCGGGACAGTCCTATGGCTACACCTTC
CASSPGQSYGYTF
>TRBD2|NA|TRBJ2-1|TRBV7-8
TGTGCCAGCAGCTTAGCCGTCGGGGGGGCGAGCTCCTACAATGAGCAGTTCTTC
CASSLAVGGASSYNEQFF
>NA|NA|TRBJ1-2|TRBV10-1
TGCGCCAGGAGGGGCGGGACGGCCGCCTATGGCTACACCTTC
CARRGGTAAYGYTF
>TRBD1|NA|TRBJ2-7|TRBV2
TGTGCCAGCAGCGGGTCCCCCAGGGGGGAGCAGTACTTC
CASSGSPRGEQYF
>NA|NA|TRBJ2-4|TRBV6-1
TGTGCCAGCAGTCCTATAACAGGACGCAAAAACATTCAGTACTTC
CASSPITGRKNIQYF
>TRBD1|NA|TRBJ1-1|TRBV5-1
TGCGCCAGCAGTCACGGGACAGGCTATGAAGCTTTCTTT
CASSHGTGYEAFF
>NA|NA|TRBJ1-5|TRBV12-1
TGTGCCAGCAGCTTTGTGGCGGTAACTCATCAGCCCCAGCATTTT
CASSFVAVTHQPQHF
>TRBD2|few|TRBJ2-3|TRBV7-8
TGTGCCAGCAGCTTAGGGACTAGCGGGGGCACTAGCACAGATACGCAGTATTTT
CASSLGTSGGTSTDTQYF
>NA|once|TRBJ1-1|TRBV29-1
TGCAGCGTTGAAGTGCAGGGATGGGGCACTGAAGCTTTCTTT
CSVEVQGWGTEAFF
>NA|few|TRBJ1-1|TRBV6-1
TGTGCCAGCAGTTTCGCCGGACTCACTGAAGCTTTCTTT
CASSFAGLTEAFF
>NA|NA|TRBJ2-3|TRBV9
TGTGCCAGCAGCAATATGTATTCGGATACGCAGTATTTT
CASSNMYSDTQYF
>TRBD1|NA|TRBJ1-4|TRBV9
TGTGCCAGCAGCGTAGGCGCGGGACAGGGGAGTGAAAAACTGTTTTTT
CASSVGAGQGSEKLFF
>NA|NA|TRBJ2-6|TRBV28
TGTGCCAGCAGCACCCGGGGGCGGGGGAAACCTGGGGCCAACGTCCTGACTTTC
CASSTRGRGKPGANVLTF
>NA|few|TRBJ2-1|TRBV20-1
TGCAGTGCTACTCCGAATGAGCAGTTCTTC
CSATPNEQFF
>NA|few|TRBJ1-3|TRBV14
TGTGCCAGCAGCCAAGCGGACACCATATATTTT
CASSQADTIYF